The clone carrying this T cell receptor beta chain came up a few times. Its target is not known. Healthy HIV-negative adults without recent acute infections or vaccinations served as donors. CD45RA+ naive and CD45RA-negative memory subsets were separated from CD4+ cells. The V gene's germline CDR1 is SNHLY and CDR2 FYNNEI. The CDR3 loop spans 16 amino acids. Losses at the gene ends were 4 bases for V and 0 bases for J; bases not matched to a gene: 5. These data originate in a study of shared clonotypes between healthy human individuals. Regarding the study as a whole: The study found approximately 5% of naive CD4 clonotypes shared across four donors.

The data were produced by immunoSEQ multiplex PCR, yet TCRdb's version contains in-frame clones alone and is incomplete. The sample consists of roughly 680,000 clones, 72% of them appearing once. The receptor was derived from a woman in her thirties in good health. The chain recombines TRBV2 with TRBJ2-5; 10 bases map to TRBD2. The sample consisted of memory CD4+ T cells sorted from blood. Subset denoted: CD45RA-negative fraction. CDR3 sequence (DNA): TGTGCCAGCAGTGGAGCAGCGGGAGGGAACCAAGAGACCCAGTACTTC. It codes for CASSGAAGGNQETQYF.